These 9 T cell receptor beta chains originate from one sample sequenced in a study of blood T cell repertoires in COVID-19. The method was immunoSEQ multiplex PCR; TCRdb's version includes in-frame clones alone and lacks a portion of them. This table holds roughly 190,000 clones, 86% found once. The source material was peripheral blood. The source is a man between 65 and 80 years old with acute or convalescent COVID-19.

The V gene is TRBV10-3, the J gene TRBJ2-7, with 8 bases fitting TRBD1. Germline V gene data show CDR1 as ENHRY and CDR2 as SYGVKD. The CDR3 covers 14 residues. V gave up 4 bases and J gave up 3 bases; unmatched junction bases: 5. CDR3 nucleotides: TGTGCCATCAGTGTTCGGACAGGGATCTACGAGCAGTACTTC. This gives the protein CAISVRTGIYEQYF.

J is TRBJ2-5 and V is TRBV6-2 or TRBV6-3; D remains unclear. V was clipped by 2 bases and J by 6 bases, with 13 bases between them. CDR3 size: 14 residues. In germline, CDR1 is MNHEY, CDR2 SVGEGT. As DNA, the CDR3 is TGTGCCAGCAGTTACACTACCCGAAGGCAGACCCAGTACTTC. Its translation: CASSYTTRRQTQYF.

The V and J genes are TRBV6-5 and TRBJ1-2, with D unclear. CDR3 length: 14 amino acids. Trimming cost V 0 bases and J 5 bases, with 10 bases left between them. Germline CDR1 and CDR2: MNHEY and SVGAGI. CDR3 sequence reads: CASSYSNSGYGYTF. The DNA of the CDR3 is TGTGCCAGCAGTTACTCGAACAGCGGATATGGCTACACCTTC.

This chain uses TRBV25-1 with TRBJ2-1; 7 bases align to TRBD2. CDR3 size: 16 residues. Germline assignment: CDR1 MGHDK and CDR2 SYGVNS. The trim removed 1 base at V and 3 bases at J, leaving 6 bases unmatched. CDR3 DNA: TGTGCCAGCAGTGAATCCGGCGGGAGCGTCTACAATGAGCAGTTCTTC. This sequence encodes CASSESGGSVYNEQFF.

V and J are TRBV27 and TRBJ2-7, with TRBD2 matching 8 bases. V was clipped by 8 bases and J by 6 bases; unmatched bases: 6. The germline CDR1 and CDR2 sequences are MNHEY and SMNVEV (reference sequence). This CDR3 contains 12 residues. CDR3 in amino acids: CASAAGVGEQYF. The CDR3 bases are TGTGCCAGCGCAGCGGGAGTGGGCGAGCAGTACTTC.

This chain joins TRBV6-4 and TRBJ2-3, with 9 bases fitting TRBD1. CDR1 is MRHNA and CDR2 is SNTAGT in the germline V gene. This CDR3 contains 15 residues. V lost 6 bases and J lost 2; bases outside the gene matches: 6. In DNA form, the CDR3 reads TGTGCCAGCAGGGACAGGGGTCTTTACACAGATACGCAGTATTTT. This sequence encodes CASRDRGLYTDTQYF.

The CDR3 DNA reads as TGTGCCAGCAGCTTAGGGGCCCCCAATGAGCAGTTCTTC. Encoded protein: CASSLGAPNEQFF. The J gene is TRBJ2-1, the V gene TRBV11-2; D is ambiguous. Trimming took off 1 base at V and 6 bases at J, with 7 bases between the two ends. CDR1 and CDR2 from the germline V gene are SGHAT and FQNNGV. The CDR3 runs 13 residues.

This clone was seen only a few times. V usage is TRBV7-2 and J usage is TRBJ2-2, with TRBD2 identical over 16 bases. This CDR3 has 20 residues. V gave up 0 bases and J gave up 7 bases; unmatched junction bases: 11. Germline V lookup: CDR1 SGHTA, CDR2 FQGNSA. The CDR3 DNA reads TGTGCCAGCAGCTTAGCCCCGGGACTAGCGGGAGGGCCGAGGGGCGGGGAGCTGTTTTTT. Translated, it gives CASSLAPGLAGGPRGGELFF.

The chain recombines TRBV6-5 with TRBJ1-4, with TRBD1 identical over 7 bases. Germline CDR1 is MNHEY and CDR2 is SVGAGI. CDR3 length: 13 residues. The V gene end was trimmed by 7 bases and the J gene end by 5 bases; junction bases not matched to a gene: 4. The CDR3 here is CASTGQLNEKLFF. CDR3 in DNA: TGTGCCAGCACGGGACAGCTCAATGAAAAACTGTTTTTT.